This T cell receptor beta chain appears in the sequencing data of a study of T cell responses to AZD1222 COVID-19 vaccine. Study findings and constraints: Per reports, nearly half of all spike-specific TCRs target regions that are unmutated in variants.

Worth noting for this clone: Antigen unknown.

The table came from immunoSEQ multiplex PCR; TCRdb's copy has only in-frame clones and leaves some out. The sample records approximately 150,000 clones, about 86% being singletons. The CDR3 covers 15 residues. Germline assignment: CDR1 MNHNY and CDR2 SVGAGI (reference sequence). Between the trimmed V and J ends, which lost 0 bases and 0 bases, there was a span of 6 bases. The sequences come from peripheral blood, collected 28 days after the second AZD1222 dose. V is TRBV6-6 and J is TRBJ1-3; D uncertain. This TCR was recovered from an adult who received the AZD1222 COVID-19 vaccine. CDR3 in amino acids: CASSYSEVSGNTIYF. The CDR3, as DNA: TGTGCCAGCAGTTACTCAGAGGTCTCTGGAAACACCATATATTTT.